This T cell receptor (beta chain) was recorded in a study of blood T cell repertoires in COVID-19. Background on the study: The origin of the acute and convalescent COVID-19 samples was the United States, Italy and Spain.

This CDR3 contains 13 residues. Germline lookup yields CDR1 MDHEN and CDR2 SYDVKM. V lost 6 bases to trimming and J lost 8 bases, with 16 bases between them. TCRdb's table, derived via immunoSEQ multiplex PCR, lists solely in-frame clones and lacks some. The profile shows under 300,000 clones, 88% of them singletons. The sequenced sample was PBMCs or T cells enriched from blood (not recorded which). This sequence was found in a woman aged 60-75 years in a cohort exposed to, infected with or recovered from COVID-19 (not recorded which). This chain joins TRBV28 and TRBJ1-2; D call uncertain. The CDR3 region is CASSRGGGRGYTF. CDR3 bases: TGTGCCAGCAGCCGCGGAGGTGGTAGGGGCTACACCTTC.